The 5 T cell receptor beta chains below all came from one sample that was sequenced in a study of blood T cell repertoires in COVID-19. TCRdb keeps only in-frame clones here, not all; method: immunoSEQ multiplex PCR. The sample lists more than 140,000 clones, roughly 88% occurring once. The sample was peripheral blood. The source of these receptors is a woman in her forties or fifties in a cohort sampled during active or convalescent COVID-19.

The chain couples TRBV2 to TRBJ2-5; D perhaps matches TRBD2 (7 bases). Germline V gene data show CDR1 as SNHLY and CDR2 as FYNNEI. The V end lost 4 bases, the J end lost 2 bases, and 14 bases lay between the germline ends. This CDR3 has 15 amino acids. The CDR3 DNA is TGTGCCAGCAGTGCCCCGGGGGGCCCGCAAGAGACCCAGTACTTC. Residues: CASSAPGGPQETQYF.

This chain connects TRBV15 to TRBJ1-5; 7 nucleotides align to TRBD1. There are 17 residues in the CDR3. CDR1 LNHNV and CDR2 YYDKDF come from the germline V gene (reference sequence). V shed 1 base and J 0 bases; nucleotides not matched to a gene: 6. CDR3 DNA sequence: TGTGCCACCAGCAGAGGGGCGACAGGGTATAGCAATCAGCCCCAGCATTTT. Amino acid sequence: CATSRGATGYSNQPQHF.

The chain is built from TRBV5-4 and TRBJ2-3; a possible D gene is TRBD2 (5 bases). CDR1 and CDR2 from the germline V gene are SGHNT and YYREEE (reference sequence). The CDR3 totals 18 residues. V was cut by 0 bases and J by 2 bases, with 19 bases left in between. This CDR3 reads CASSLGPQPDSPTDTQYF. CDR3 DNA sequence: TGTGCCAGCAGCTTGGGACCACAACCGGACTCTCCCACAGATACGCAGTATTTT.

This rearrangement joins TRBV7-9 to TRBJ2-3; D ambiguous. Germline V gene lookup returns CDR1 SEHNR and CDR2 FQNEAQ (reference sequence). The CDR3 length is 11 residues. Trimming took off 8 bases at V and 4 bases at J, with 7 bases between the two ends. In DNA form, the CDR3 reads TGTGCCAGCCTCAGTTCAGATACGCAGTATTTT. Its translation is CASLSSDTQYF.

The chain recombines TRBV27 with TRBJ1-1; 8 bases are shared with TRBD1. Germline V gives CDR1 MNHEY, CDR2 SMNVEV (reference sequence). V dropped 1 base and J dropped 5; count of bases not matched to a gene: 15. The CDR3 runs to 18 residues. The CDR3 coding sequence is TGTGCCAGCAGTTTATGGGGTAAGACAGGGGAACGGGGGACTGAAGCTTTCTTT. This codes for CASSLWGKTGERGTEAFF.